The TCR beta chain under discussion was sequenced for a study of breast tumors, draining lymph nodes, adjacent tissues. TCRdb analysed the multiplex PCR reads with MiXCR anew, one entry per CDR3 protein. The profile shows more than 85,000 distinct CDR3 sequences, 20% to 25% of them singletons. General study points: Luminal-like breast cancer showed significantly greater tumor-nontumor repertoire similarity than basal-like breast cancer did. Tumor repertoires ranked between lymph nodes and nontumor tissue in diversity, with V and J gene preferences.

Samples came from axillary lymph nodes draining the breast cancer. This clonotype was seen ten or more times. The antigen is undetermined. Sequencing input: axillary lymph node tissue. The source of this sequence is a female donor with breast cancer. Some clones in this sample may be carry-over from other donors' samples.

CDR3 coding DNA: TGTGCCAGCACATCATTAGGCGAGCAGTACTTC. It is translated as CASTSLGEQYF. The chain has TRBV7-2 and TRBJ2-7; D is unclear. The CDR3 sequence is 11 residues long. The V gene's germline CDR1 is SGHTA and CDR2 FQGNSA. V was trimmed by 7 bases and J by 6 bases, leaving 10 bases between them.